One T cell receptor beta chain is described in this entry. What it recognizes is unknown. This sample is part of a study of OX40 agonist ivuxolimab in advanced cancers. On the study more broadly: Patients undergoing dose escalation presented with hepatocellular carcinoma, melanoma, renal cell or head and neck cancer. Treatment received earlier with anti-PD-1, anti-PD-L1 or anti-CTLA-4 agents was allowed, and 40% had some.

TCRdb's table, derived via immunoSEQ multiplex PCR, lists solely in-frame clones and lacks some. Of about 97,000 clones detected, 85% to 90% appear once; the ten largest clones hold around 5.5%. Patients who had autoimmune disease history or got systemic immunosuppression were left out. Study results and limitations: At 0.1-3.0 mg/kg, partial responders had clonal expansion among the lowest observed.

This sequence was found in an adult with an advanced solid tumor such as melanoma, head and neck, liver or kidney cancer. Sequencing used CD4+ or CD8+ T cells sorted from blood, obtained in a trial of the OX40 agonist ivuxolimab.

The CDR3 reads CASSDSGGVSNEQFF. CDR3 bases: TGTGCCAGCAGTGACTCGGGCGGGGTCTCGAATGAGCAGTTCTTC. The chain recombines TRBV6-4 with TRBJ2-1; possibly TRBD2 for D (6 bases). The CDR3 contains 15 residues. Deletions cut 0 bases from V and 7 bases from J, with 13 bases between. The V gene's germline CDR1 is MRHNA and CDR2 SNTAGT.